The 31 T cell receptor beta chains listed next were all sequenced from one sample in a study of CD8+ T cells in alopecia areata (dated by TCRdb to 2017 to 2018). Libraries were prepared through the immunoSEQ multiplex PCR assay. RNA was extracted from all samples and reverse transcribed into cDNA, which served as template for TCR sequencing. TCRdb holds this immuneACCESS table with in-frame rearrangements only. Some clones are missing; in checked studies, unresolved V genes explain under half, and the rest has no known cause. This sample comprises about 220,000 clones, about 58% of them detected only once. Around 1.4% of the sample is taken by the ten largest. The time point label here, explained by the study, means: around 29 days on oral tofacitinib. The sample's treatment or condition label is to be understood as: oral pan-JAK inhibitor, 5-10 mg twice daily. The specimen was CD4+ T cells sorted from blood, collected at week 4, from a patient treated with tofacitinib. The receptors originated from a human donor with alopecia areata.

The DNA for the CDR3 is TGTGCCACCCAGCGGGGGGGCCGCGCAGATACGCAGTATTTT. This sequence encodes CATQRGGRADTQYF. This rearrangement joins TRBV27 to TRBJ2-3, with 10 positions matching TRBD2. CDR1 MNHEY and CDR2 SMNVEV come from the germline V gene (reference sequence). The CDR3 sequence is 14 residues long. J was trimmed by 4 bases and V by 10 bases; bases with no gene match: 8.

The chain carries TRBV27 and TRBJ1-1; D might be TRBD1 (5 bases). In germline, CDR1 is MNHEY, CDR2 SMNVEV (reference sequence). The CDR3 contains 16 residues. The V and J ends lost 3 bases and 0 bases respectively, with 14 bases between them. The CDR3 spells CASSFGSGGVNTEAFF. The CDR3 DNA sequence: TGTGCCAGCAGTTTTGGGTCGGGGGGGGTGAACACTGAAGCTTTCTTT.

V gene TRBV27 combines with J gene TRBJ2-5, with D perhaps matching TRBD1 (5 bases). Germline V CDR1 and CDR2: MNHEY, SMNVEV (reference sequence). This CDR3 is 15 amino acids long. V lost 2 bases to trimming and J lost 2 bases, with 12 bases between them. This CDR3 reads CASSLQGGGQETQYF. The CDR3 DNA sequence: TGTGCCAGCAGTTTACAGGGCGGTGGTCAAGAGACCCAGTACTTC.

This chain joins TRBV7-2 and TRBJ1-5; tentative D call: TRBD1 (6 bases). Germline assignment: CDR1 SGHTA and CDR2 FQGNSA. The V end was cut by 1 base, the J end by 1 base, with 8 bases between. The CDR3 is made up of 15 amino acids. The CDR3 DNA reads TGTGCCAGCAGCTTAGGAGGGGGGAGCAATCAGCCCCAGCATTTT. As protein: CASSLGGGSNQPQHF.

The chain combines TRBV5-6 with TRBJ2-1, with TRBD2 identical over 8 bases. Looked up from germline, CDR1 is SGHDT and CDR2 is YYEEEE. The J segment lost 6 bases and the V segment lost 2 bases, leaving 7 bases of the junction unmatched. The CDR3 loop spans 15 amino acids. CDR3 amino acids: CASSFWTAGANEQFF. In DNA, the CDR3 is TGTGCCAGCAGCTTCTGGACAGCGGGGGCCAATGAGCAGTTCTTC.

This chain links TRBV29-1 with TRBJ1-2; D remains ambiguous. This CDR3 region has 12 residues. V was shortened by 4 bases and J by 2 bases, with 8 bases between the two germline ends. Germline values: CDR1 SQVTM, CDR2 ANQGSEA. The CDR3 DNA reads as TGCAGCGTTGGCCCAGACAACTATGGCTACACCTTC. It yields the protein CSVGPDNYGYTF.

The rearrangement uses TRBV7-8 and TRBJ2-2; 8 bases line up with TRBD1. CDR3 length equals 18 residues. CDR1 and CDR2 from the germline V gene are SGHVS and FQNEAQ. Trimming removed 5 bases from V and 1 base from J; junction bases left unmatched: 12. For the CDR3, the DNA is TGTGCCAGCAGCCCAACCTGGACAGGGATCAGGAACACCGGGGAGCTGTTTTTT. Translating it yields CASSPTWTGIRNTGELFF. Together with reference TRBV7-8 and TRBJ2-2, the CDR3 gives the full variable domain: GAGVSQSPRYKVAKRGQDVALRCDPISGHVSLFWYQQALGQGPEFLTYFQNEAQLDKSGLPSDRFFAERPEGSVSTLKIQRTQQEDSAVYLCASSPTWTGIRNTGELFFGEGSRLTVL.

The chain carries TRBV5-6 and TRBJ2-6; possible D gene TRBD1, 5 bases. This CDR3 has 14 amino acids. Trimming cost V 4 bases and J 1 base, with 6 bases left between them. The V gene's germline CDR1 is SGHDT and CDR2 YYEEEE. The CDR3 sequence: CASSHRSGANVLTF. The DNA for the CDR3 is TGTGCCAGCAGCCACAGGTCTGGGGCCAACGTCCTGACTTTC.

V gene TRBV28 combines with J gene TRBJ1-1, with D possibly being TRBD1 (5 bases). This CDR3 is built from 12 residues. Between the trimmed V and J ends, which lost 2 bases and 6 bases, there was a span of 7 bases. Germline values: CDR1 MDHEN, CDR2 SYDVKM. CDR3 DNA: TGTGCCAGCAGTTTAGGGGGGTCTGAAGCTTTCTTT. Translated: CASSLGGSEAFF.

The chain links TRBV7-9 to TRBJ1-2; TRBD1 aligns across 8 bases. The germline V gene encodes CDR1 SEHNR and CDR2 FQNEAQ (reference sequence). There are 15 residues in the CDR3. J gave up 8 bases and V 5 bases, and 13 bases lay outside the gene matches. Written as DNA, the CDR3 is TGTGCCAGCAGCCGCGGGACAGGCCGGGTTTTCGGCTACACCTTC. This sequence encodes CASSRGTGRVFGYTF.

This clone was detected once. The chain uses TRBV7-2 and TRBJ1-5, with a tentative D call TRBD1 (5 bases). The CDR3 is 12 amino acids. The germline V and J ends were trimmed by 7 bases and 5 bases, with 9 bases remaining between them. Germline CDR1 SGHTA, CDR2 FQGNSA. CDR3 sequence: CASTAGYQPQHF. CDR3 nucleotide sequence: TGTGCCAGCACAGCAGGGTATCAGCCCCAGCATTTT.

This chain joins TRBV10-3 and TRBJ2-5; 11 positions agree with TRBD2. The V segment lost 5 bases and the J segment 1 base; nucleotides outside the gene matches: 0. Germline CDR1 reads ENHRY; CDR2 reads SYGVKD. The CDR3 length is 14 residues. CDR3 residues: CAISLAGGQETQYF. CDR3 in DNA: TGTGCCATCAGTCTAGCGGGGGGCCAAGAGACCCAGTACTTC.

The genes are TRBV30 and TRBJ2-2, with D perhaps matching TRBD2 (6 bases). Between the trimmed V and J ends, which lost 1 base and 2 bases, there was a span of 11 bases. Germline V gene data show CDR1 as GTSNPN and CDR2 as SVGIG (reference sequence). This CDR3 region has 15 residues. CDR3 loop: CAWSGGTLNTGELFF. DNA of the CDR3: TGTGCCTGGAGTGGGGGGACTCTCAACACCGGGGAGCTGTTTTTT.

This sequence joins TRBV4-3 and TRBJ2-3; D is possibly TRBD1 or TRBD2 (7 bases each). With 4 bases removed from V and 6 bases from J, the gap between germline ends came to 14 bases. Germline lookup yields CDR1 LGHNA and CDR2 YSLEER. The CDR3 has 14 amino acids. The CDR3, as DNA: TGCGCCAGCAGCCCCAGGGGGGGTTTTGATACGCAGTATTTT. Translated: CASSPRGGFDTQYF.

The rearrangement links TRBV5-1 to TRBJ2-7; D is ambiguous. Germline CDR1 is SGHRS and CDR2 is YFSETQ. V lost 0 bases and J 1 base, leaving 5 bases between the germline ends. This CDR3 is built from 13 residues. The CDR3: CASSLGSSYEQYF. Here the CDR3 DNA reads TGCGCCAGCAGCTTGGGGAGTTCCTACGAGCAGTACTTC. The full variable domain, its missing parts supplied by reference TRBV5-1 and TRBJ2-7, is KAGVTQTPRYLIKTRGQQVTLSCSPISGHRSVSWYQQTPGQGLQFLFEYFSETQRNKGNFPGRFSGRQFSNSRSEMNVSTLELGDSALYLCASSLGSSYEQYFGPGTRLTVT.

This chain links TRBV27 with TRBJ2-7, with D perhaps TRBD2 (6 bases). CDR1 is MNHEY and CDR2 is SMNVEV in the germline V gene (reference sequence). The CDR3 runs 15 residues. With 3 bases removed from V and 4 bases from J, the gap between germline ends came to 16 bases. The CDR3 reads CASSLRDGTLYEQYF. DNA for the CDR3: TGTGCCAGCAGTTTGCGGGACGGCACTCTTTACGAGCAGTACTTC.

This sequence joins TRBV13 and TRBJ2-7, with TRBD2 matching over 7 bases. In germline, CDR1 is PRHDT, CDR2 FYEKMQ (reference sequence). The CDR3 runs 14 residues. V was pared by 5 bases and J by 5 bases, with 9 bases of the junction left unmatched. CDR3 sequence (DNA): TGTGCCAGCAGCCCGACCGGGGGGTATGACGAGCAGTACTTC. Its protein product is CASSPTGGYDEQYF.

The chain combines TRBV6-1 with TRBJ2-7; possible D gene TRBD1, 5 bases. The V and J ends lost 7 bases and 0 bases respectively, with 16 bases between them. Germline V gives CDR1 MNHNS, CDR2 SASEGT. The CDR3 is 15 amino acids. CDR3 coding DNA: TGTGCCAGCACCGAAGCAGGGCCGCGCTCCTACGAGCAGTACTTC. It codes for CASTEAGPRSYEQYF.

This sequence joins TRBV30 and TRBJ1-5; no clear D gene. From germline, CDR1 is GTSNPN and CDR2 SVGIG (reference sequence). V was trimmed by 1 base and J by 4 bases, leaving 11 bases between them. The CDR3 is 14 amino acids. This CDR3 is CAWSGAVWNQPQHF. The CDR3, as DNA: TGTGCCTGGAGTGGTGCAGTATGGAATCAGCCCCAGCATTTT.

The rearrangement joins TRBV2 to TRBJ2-7; 10 bases line up with TRBD2. In germline, CDR1 is SNHLY, CDR2 FYNNEI. Trimming at V came to 5 bases and at J to 0 bases, leaving 13 bases not matched to a gene. CDR3 size: 18 residues. CDR3 coding DNA: TGTGCCAGCAGTAGCCGGGACGAACTAGCGGGGAGCTCCTACGAGCAGTACTTC. Amino acid sequence: CASSSRDELAGSSYEQYF.

The gene calls are TRBV9 and TRBJ2-5; D remains unclear. CDR1 is SGDLS, CDR2 YYNGEE, per germline. CDR3 length: 14 residues. Trimming cost V 0 bases and J 2 bases, with 8 bases left between them. The CDR3 sequence: CASSVGPLQETQYF. For the CDR3, the DNA is TGTGCCAGCAGCGTAGGGCCGTTACAAGAGACCCAGTACTTC.

The rearrangement joins TRBV30 to TRBJ1-4, with 10 bases lining up with TRBD1. Germline values: CDR1 GTSNPN, CDR2 SVGIG (reference sequence). The CDR3 is made up of 13 amino acids. After removal of 4 bases from V and 6 bases from J, the junction contained 2 bases not matched to a gene. CDR3 nucleotides: TGTGCCTGGAAGGGACAGGGGCATGAAAAACTGTTTTTT. It translates to CAWKGQGHEKLFF.

This clone occurred a few times. The rearrangement uses TRBV29-1 and TRBJ2-7, with no clear D. Trimming stripped 7 bases from V and 5 bases from J, with 18 bases between. Germline V gene sequence: CDR1 SQVTM, CDR2 ANQGSEA. This CDR3 spans 13 amino acids. The CDR3 spells CSALGSSQDEQYF. The CDR3 region has the DNA TGCAGCGCCCTCGGTTCTTCGCAAGACGAGCAGTACTTC.

This clone was detected a few times. The CDR3 reads CASSYAGPNTGELFF. The CDR3 DNA reads as TGTGCCAGCAGTTATGCAGGGCCGAACACCGGGGAGCTGTTTTTT. The chain is built from TRBV6-6 and TRBJ2-2; maybe TRBD1 (5 bases). Trimming pared 3 bases from V and 0 bases from J, leaving 8 bases between. The CDR3 contains 15 residues. Germline V gene data show CDR1 as MNHNY and CDR2 as SVGAGI (reference sequence).

The J gene is TRBJ2-5, the V gene TRBV27; D ambiguous. The J call could be wrong; TRBJ2-7 is a better fit for the DNA end. The V gene's germline CDR1 is MNHEY and CDR2 SMNVEV (reference sequence). CDR3 length: 13 residues. CDR3 sequence reads: CASSLSQAYEQYF. The CDR3 DNA reads as TGTGCCAGCAGTTTATCGCAGGCCTACGAGCAGTACTTC.

This rearrangement joins TRBV30 to TRBJ1-3; D gene uncertain. The CDR3 consists of 12 residues. V dropped 6 bases and J dropped 0 bases, with 6 bases sitting between them. Germline assignment: CDR1 GTSNPN and CDR2 SVGIG (reference sequence). CDR3 bases: TGTGCCTGTGCAATCTCTGGAAACACCATATATTTT. Encoded protein: CACAISGNTIYF.

The chain joins TRBV6-5 to TRBJ2-1; 11 bases map to TRBD2. The junction had 3 bases not matched to a gene; V was cut back by 6 bases and J by 2 bases. The CDR3 covers 15 residues. Per germline, CDR1 MNHEY and CDR2 SVGAGI. CDR3 sequence (DNA): TGTGCCAGCAGCCCACTAGCGGGGGCCTACAATGAGCAGTTCTTC. This translates into CASSPLAGAYNEQFF.

There are a few counts of this clone. V is TRBV19 and J is TRBJ1-1, with D possibly matching TRBD1 (6 bases). The CDR3 extends over 12 amino acids. Germline loops: CDR1 LNHDA, CDR2 SQIVND (reference sequence). The V gene lost 9 bases and the J gene lost 6 bases, with 14 bases spanning the gap. The CDR3: CASKGTQAEAFF. CDR3 coding DNA: TGTGCCAGCAAGGGGACACAGGCTGAAGCTTTCTTT.

Worth noting for this clone: Other nucleotide sequences in the sample specify the same CDR3. The chain is built from TRBV14 and TRBJ1-1; D gene unclear. CDR3 length: 13 residues. The germline CDR1 and CDR2 sequences are SGHDN and FVKESK. The germline V and J ends were trimmed by 1 base and 5 bases, with 8 bases remaining between them. As DNA, the CDR3 is TGTGCCAGCAGCCAAGGGGTATGGACTGAAGCTTTCTTT. Protein product: CASSQGVWTEAFF.

The chain links TRBV28 to TRBJ2-7; D is unclear. Germline loops: CDR1 MDHEN, CDR2 SYDVKM. The CDR3 runs to 11 residues. V lost 1 base to trimming and J lost 3 bases, with 1 base between them. Here the CDR3 DNA reads TGTGCCAGCAGTTTATTCTACGAGCAGTACTTC. Amino acid sequence: CASSLFYEQYF.

The chain joins TRBV7-2 to TRBJ2-7, with a possible D match to TRBD1 (6 bases). The CDR3 is 15 residues long. Deletions cut 5 bases from V and 4 bases from J, with 18 bases between. Per the germline V gene, CDR1 is SGHTA and CDR2 is FQGNSA. CDR3 residues: CASSPSRNQGYEQYF. The CDR3 DNA reads as TGTGCCAGCAGCCCGTCGAGGAACCAGGGGTACGAGCAGTACTTC. Combining the CDR3 with reference TRBV7-2 and TRBJ2-7 gives the whole variable domain GAGVSQSPSNKVTEKGKDVELRCDPISGHTALYWYRQSLGQGLEFLIYFQGNSAPDKSGLPSDRFSAERTGGSVSTLTIQRTQQEDSAVYLCASSPSRNQGYEQYFGPGTRLTVT.